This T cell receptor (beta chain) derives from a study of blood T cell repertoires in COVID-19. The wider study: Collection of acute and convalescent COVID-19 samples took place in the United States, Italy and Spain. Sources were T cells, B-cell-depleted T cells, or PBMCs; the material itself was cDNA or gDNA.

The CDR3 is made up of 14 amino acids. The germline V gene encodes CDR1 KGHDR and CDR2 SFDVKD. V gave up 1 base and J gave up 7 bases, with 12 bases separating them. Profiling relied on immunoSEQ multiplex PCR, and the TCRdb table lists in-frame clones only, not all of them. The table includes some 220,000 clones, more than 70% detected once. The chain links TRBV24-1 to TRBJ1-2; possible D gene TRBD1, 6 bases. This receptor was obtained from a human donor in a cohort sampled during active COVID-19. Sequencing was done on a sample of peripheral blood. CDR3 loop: CATSDFGGLGGYTF. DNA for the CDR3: TGTGCCACCAGTGATTTCGGGGGGCTCGGTGGCTACACCTTC.